Listed here are 22 T cell receptor beta chains from one sample, sequenced in a study of cytomegalovirus exposure and HLA in healthy donors. PCR primers comprised 60 Vbeta and 13 Jbeta primers. Libraries were prepared by immunoSEQ multiplex PCR; TCRdb keeps only in-frame clonotypes and omits some of them. The sample contains under 200,000 clones, approximately 81% of which appear only once. Sequencing was performed on PBMCs. The receptor set was obtained from a woman in her 50s in good health and CMV-seronegative.

The chain uses TRBV14 and TRBJ1-2, with D possibly TRBD1 on 6 matching bases. Trimming removed 4 bases from V and 2 bases from J, with 8 bases in between. The CDR3 is 13 amino acids. Per germline, CDR1 SGHDN and CDR2 FVKESK. The CDR3 DNA sequence: TGTGCCAGCAGCCCAGGGGCGAACTATGGCTACACCTTC. It yields the protein CASSPGANYGYTF.

The V and J genes are TRBV5-4 and TRBJ2-2; possible D gene TRBD2, 5 bases. CDR1 and CDR2 (germline): SGHNT, YYREEE (reference sequence). Trimming shortened V by 0 bases and J by 0 bases, and 12 bases separated the two germline ends. The CDR3 is 17 amino acids. The CDR3 DNA reads TGTGCCAGCAGCTTGGACGGACTCTCCGCGAACACCGGGGAGCTGTTTTTT. Its protein product is CASSLDGLSANTGELFF. The complete variable domain, with remaining parts taken from reference TRBV5-4 and TRBJ2-2, reads ETGVTQSPTHLIKTRGQQVTLRCSSQSGHNTVSWYQQALGQGPQFIFQYYREEENGRGNFPPRFSGLQFPNYSSELNVNALELDDSALYLCASSLDGLSANTGELFFGEGSRLTVL.

This rearrangement joins TRBV5-1 to TRBJ2-1; 7 bases line up with TRBD2. Germline CDR1 and CDR2: SGHRS and YFSETQ. V lost 4 bases and J lost 8; bases outside the gene matches: 9. CDR3 length equals 14 residues. CDR3 sequence: CASSPPAGADEQFF. The CDR3 nucleotides read TGCGCCAGCAGCCCGCCCGCGGGAGCAGATGAGCAGTTCTTC. Complete variable domain (other parts from reference TRBV5-1 and TRBJ2-1): KAGVTQTPRYLIKTRGQQVTLSCSPISGHRSVSWYQQTPGQGLQFLFEYFSETQRNKGNFPGRFSGRQFSNSRSEMNVSTLELGDSALYLCASSPPAGADEQFFGPGTRLTVL.

The genes are TRBV19 and TRBJ2-2; possible D gene TRBD2, 7 bases. Germline V gives CDR1 LNHDA, CDR2 SQIVND (reference sequence). There are 14 residues in the CDR3. V lost 3 bases to trimming and J lost 6 bases, with 11 bases between them. The CDR3 is CASSISGGPGELFF. CDR3 sequence (DNA): TGTGCCAGTAGTATCTCGGGGGGCCCCGGGGAGCTGTTTTTT.

The chain uses TRBV30 and TRBJ1-2; 7 nucleotides match TRBD1. CDR1 and CDR2 (germline): GTSNPN, SVGIG (reference sequence). V was clipped by 2 bases and J by 6 bases; unmatched bases: 6. This CDR3 spans 13 amino acids. This chain's CDR3 is CAWSLQGSHGYTF. The CDR3 bases are TGTGCCTGGAGTCTACAGGGGTCTCATGGCTACACCTTC.

Written as DNA, the CDR3 is TGTGCCAGCAGTGAATCGGGGCTAGCGGGAGGAAATGAGCAGTTCTTC. Its protein product is CASSESGLAGGNEQFF. The V and J genes are TRBV2 and TRBJ2-1; TRBD2 agrees at 11 bases. The V segment lost 2 bases and the J segment 7 bases; nucleotides outside the gene matches: 7. The CDR3 runs 16 residues. In germline, CDR1 is SNHLY, CDR2 FYNNEI.

This clone has a single count. CDR3 coding DNA: TGTGCCAGCAGTCCGACGGGGGGGGGCGCCCGGGACACTGAAGCTTTCTTT. The encoded protein is CASSPTGGGARDTEAFF. V is TRBV25-1 and J is TRBJ1-1; D might be TRBD1 (6 bases). The CDR3 has 17 residues. Germline V gene lookup returns CDR1 MGHDK and CDR2 SYGVNS. V dropped 5 bases and J dropped 3 bases, with 22 bases sitting between them.

The V call is TRBV4-1, the J call TRBJ2-1; D remains ambiguous. The CDR3 spans 16 residues. Germline values: CDR1 MGHRA, CDR2 YSYEKL. Deletions cut 0 bases from V and 4 bases from J, with 13 bases between. The CDR3 is CASSQDFPVLYNEQFF. The CDR3 nucleotides read TGCGCCAGCAGCCAAGATTTTCCGGTTTTGTACAATGAGCAGTTCTTC.

V and J are TRBV10-3 and TRBJ1-2; 11 bases align to TRBD1. This CDR3 region has 15 residues. In germline, CDR1 is ENHRY, CDR2 SYGVKD. The trim removed 4 bases at V and 2 bases at J, leaving 3 bases unmatched. CDR3 coding DNA: TGTGCCATCAGTGGACGGGACAGGGGGAACTATGGCTACACCTTC. Its translation: CAISGRDRGNYGYTF.

This chain links TRBV4-3 with TRBJ2-5, with TRBD1 identical over 7 bases. The germline gives CDR1 LGHNA, CDR2 YSLEER. CDR3 length equals 15 residues. V lost 0 bases, J lost 5 bases, and 6 bases stayed unmatched. DNA for the CDR3: TGCGCCAGCAGCCAAGATGGTAGGGGGCGGGAGACCCAGTACTTC. It encodes CASSQDGRGRETQYF.

The V gene is TRBV11-2, the J gene TRBJ1-1, with a possible D match to TRBD1 (6 bases). The CDR3 consists of 15 residues. From germline, CDR1 is SGHAT and CDR2 FQNNGV. V lost 5 bases to trimming and J lost 0 bases, with 13 bases between them. The DNA for the CDR3 is TGTGCCAGCAGCACGGGGGGCCCTATGAACACTGAAGCTTTCTTT. Residues: CASSTGGPMNTEAFF.

CDR3 DNA sequence: TGTGCCAGTAGTGCCGGAGACAGGGGCCAAGAGACCCAGTACTTC. This codes for CASSAGDRGQETQYF. The chain is built from TRBV19 and TRBJ2-5, with 8 bases aligning to TRBD1. V lost 5 bases to trimming and J lost 1 base; unmatched junction nucleotides: 6. Germline loops: CDR1 LNHDA, CDR2 SQIVND (reference sequence). The CDR3 extends over 15 amino acids. Combining the CDR3 with reference TRBV19 and TRBJ2-5 gives the whole variable domain DGGITQSPKYLFRKEGQNVTLSCEQNLNHDAMYWYRQDPGQGLRLIYYSQIVNDFQKGDIAEGYSVSREKKESFPLTVTSAQKNPTAFYLCASSAGDRGQETQYFGPGTRLLVL.

The gene calls are TRBV2 and TRBJ2-1, with 10 nucleotides matching TRBD2. The germline V gene has CDR1 SNHLY and CDR2 FYNNEI. CDR3 size: 16 residues. Trimming cost V 8 bases and J 7 bases; bases outside gene matches: 14. The DNA for the CDR3 is TGTGCCAGCTGCGAAACGCTAGCGGGGGTCAAGAATGAGCAGTTCTTC. Protein product: CASCETLAGVKNEQFF.

This clone was recorded only once. The chain is built from TRBV10-3 and TRBJ1-1; TRBD1 matches at 10 bases. Germline CDR1 is ENHRY and CDR2 is SYGVKD. V gave up 0 bases and J gave up 2 bases; unmatched junction bases: 6. The CDR3 totals 17 residues. CDR3 protein: CAISESPGQGSNTEAFF. CDR3 bases: TGTGCCATCAGTGAGTCTCCGGGACAGGGGAGTAACACTGAAGCTTTCTTT.

In DNA form, the CDR3 reads TGTGCCATCACCCGGGACTCGGGCTCCGGAGCTTTCTTT. Protein: CAITRDSGSGAFF. This chain connects TRBV10-3 to TRBJ1-1; D may be TRBD1 (5 bases). V gave up 7 bases and J gave up 10 bases, with 19 bases separating them. The CDR3 contains 13 residues. Germline CDR1 ENHRY, CDR2 SYGVKD.

The V gene is TRBV6-6, the J gene TRBJ1-4; 8 bases agree with TRBD1. With V trimmed by 7 bases and J by 10 bases, 5 bases remained unmatched. CDR3 size: 12 residues. Per germline, CDR1 MNHNY and CDR2 SVGAGI (reference sequence). The CDR3 sequence is CASNGQGTKLFF. The CDR3 DNA is TGTGCCAGCAACGGACAGGGAACAAAACTGTTTTTT.

The chain employs TRBV7-6 and TRBJ2-2, with D possibly TRBD2 on 5 matching bases. The CDR3 runs to 16 residues. Germline V gene lookup returns CDR1 SGHVS and CDR2 FNYEAQ. V was clipped by 5 bases and J by 6 bases, with 19 bases between them. This CDR3 is CASSLGSLGSAGELFF. The CDR3, as DNA: TGTGCCAGCAGCCTCGGGTCTTTGGGGAGCGCCGGGGAGCTGTTTTTT.

The V gene is TRBV28, the J gene TRBJ1-3; 7 bases map to TRBD1. CDR1 is MDHEN, CDR2 SYDVKM, per germline. After removal of 6 bases from V and 0 bases from J, the junction contained 5 bases not matched to a gene. This CDR3 is 15 amino acids long. Written as DNA, the CDR3 is TGTGCCAGCAGCTGGGGACAGTCCTCTGGAAACACCATATATTTT. This gives the protein CASSWGQSSGNTIYF.

V is TRBV5-6 and J is TRBJ1-2; D unclear. The CDR3 has 16 amino acids. V was cut by 4 bases and J by 8 bases, with 24 bases left in between. CDR1 and CDR2 from the germline V gene are SGHDT and YYEEEE. This CDR3 is CASSPARGRATGGYTF. The DNA of the CDR3 is TGTGCCAGCAGCCCAGCTCGTGGCCGCGCGACGGGGGGCTACACCTTC.

The chain links TRBV6-1 to TRBJ2-6; possibly TRBD1 for D (6 bases). The germline V and J ends were trimmed by 6 bases and 2 bases, with 11 bases remaining between them. The CDR3 length is 15 residues. CDR1 and CDR2 (germline): MNHNS, SASEGT. The CDR3 region has the DNA TGTGCCAGCAGCAAACAGGGTCCTGGGGCCAACGTCCTGACTTTC. Its translation is CASSKQGPGANVLTF.

The chain recombines TRBV7-2 with TRBJ2-7, with a weak D call TRBD1 (5 bases). The CDR3 totals 11 residues. Trimming took 1 base from V and 12 from J, leaving 10 bases between them. Germline-derived CDR1 and CDR2 are SGHTA and FQGNSA. DNA of the CDR3: TGTGCCAGCAGCTTAGGGGCAGGGCGGTACTTC. It codes for CASSLGAGRYF.

The rearrangement joins TRBV7-8 to TRBJ2-5, with 12 positions matching TRBD2. The germline gives CDR1 SGHVS, CDR2 FQNEAQ. This CDR3 has 17 residues. Losses at the gene ends were 5 bases for V and 1 base for J; bases not matched to a gene: 8. In nucleotides, the CDR3 is TGTGCCAGCAGCGTTACCGGGACTAGCGGGTCCCAAGAGACCCAGTACTTC. It yields the protein CASSVTGTSGSQETQYF.